This TCR beta chain was sequenced in a study of shared clonotypes between healthy human individuals. Study observations and caveats: Generally, naive subsets (rather than memory subsets) showed larger estimated richness. Represented diversity, genetic and exposure-history alike, was limited by few donors.

As regards this clone: Its antigen is not identified.

Repertoires were generated with immunoSEQ multiplex PCR, while TCRdb's copy carries only in-frame clones and drops some. Of roughly 2.6 million clones in the sample, over 85% are singletons; the top ten hold around 0.14%. Those who donated, Caucasian adults without exception, all lived in Nashville, Tennessee. The CDR3 extends over 16 amino acids. Germline V gene lookup returns CDR1 MGHRA and CDR2 YSYEKL. Trimming pared 6 bases from V and 5 bases from J, leaving 22 bases between. This sequence originates from a man younger than 30 in good health. Sequencing used naive CD4+ T cells sorted from blood. The sample's subset: CD45RA+ positively selected. This chain joins TRBV4-1 and TRBJ1-1; perhaps TRBD1 as D (6 bases). The CDR3 region has the DNA TGCGCCAGCAGTAGGACCTTACCGGGGGGCGGGACTGAAGCTTTCTTT. It encodes CASSRTLPGGGTEAFF.